These 8 T cell receptor beta chains were all obtained from the same sample, sequenced in a study of cytomegalovirus exposure and HLA in healthy donors. 60 Vbeta and 13 Jbeta primers were used in PCR. Only in-frame clones appear in the TCRdb table, and some are missing; sequencing was by immunoSEQ multiplex PCR. The data show over 150,000 clones, 80% seen once. The sequencing input was PBMCs. These receptors came from a woman aged 45-65 years in good health and CMV-seropositive.

On this clone: The same CDR3 also results from other DNA sequences found in this sample. This chain links TRBV29-1 with TRBJ2-7, with 10 bases identical to TRBD1. The germline V gene has CDR1 SQVTM and CDR2 ANQGSEA. The CDR3 consists of 13 residues. J lost 4 bases, V lost 1 base, and 1 base had no gene match. The CDR3 here is CSVEGTGGYEQYF. CDR3 nucleotides: TGCAGCGTTGAAGGGACAGGGGGATACGAGCAGTACTTC.

The rearrangement uses TRBV4-2 and TRBJ2-3; 8 positions match TRBD2. This CDR3 spans 15 amino acids. Trimming cost V 4 bases and J 3 bases; bases outside gene matches: 6. Germline V CDR1 and CDR2: LGHNA, YNFKEQ. CDR3 protein: CASSLGLGKTDTQYF. CDR3 nucleotides: TGTGCCAGCAGCCTGGGACTAGGCAAAACAGATACGCAGTATTTT.

In nucleotides, the CDR3 is TGCGCCAGCAGCACCTCTAGCGGGGGGACTTCCTACGAGCAGTACTTC. Translated: CASSTSSGGTSYEQYF. This sequence joins TRBV5-1 and TRBJ2-7; 11 nucleotides align to TRBD2. The V segment lost 4 bases and the J segment 1 base; nucleotides outside the gene matches: 7. The germline V gene encodes CDR1 SGHRS and CDR2 YFSETQ. The CDR3 sequence is 16 residues long.

The chain combines TRBV19 with TRBJ1-5; D gene unclear. This CDR3 has 16 residues. V lost 1 base and J lost 2, with 12 bases in between. Germline V gene lookup returns CDR1 LNHDA and CDR2 SQIVND (reference sequence). The CDR3 protein is CASSIAGDRRNQPQHF. CDR3 coding DNA: TGTGCCAGTAGTATAGCGGGAGACCGCCGCAATCAGCCCCAGCATTTT.

This clone was seen a handful of times. V is TRBV6-5 and J is TRBJ2-3; tentatively, D is TRBD2 (6 bases). The V end was cut by 7 bases, the J end by 4 bases, with 18 bases between. CDR3 length: 15 residues. Germline lookup yields CDR1 MNHEY and CDR2 SVGAGI. The CDR3 region is CASKAQRREADTQYF. CDR3 sequence (DNA): TGTGCCAGCAAGGCCCAGCGGCGGGAAGCAGATACGCAGTATTTT.

The CDR3 is CASSTLYPGNTEAFF. The CDR3 coding sequence is TGTGCCAGTAGCACTTTATATCCGGGGAACACTGAAGCTTTCTTT. J is TRBJ1-1 and V is TRBV19; D is undetermined. Germline V CDR1 and CDR2: LNHDA, SQIVND (reference sequence). CDR3 length: 15 amino acids. V was trimmed by 6 bases and J by 1 base, leaving 15 bases between them.

The V call is TRBV7-2, the J call TRBJ2-5; TRBD1 is a possible D gene (6 bases). The DNA end is a closer match to TRBJ2-7, so the J assignment may be wrong. CDR3 size: 15 residues. Per the germline V gene, CDR1 is SGHTA and CDR2 is FQGNSA. The CDR3 DNA is TGTGCCAGCAGCTTTCCTGAACAGGGTACTCACGAGCAGTACTTC. Amino acids: CASSFPEQGTHEQYF.

As to this clone: Here the CDR3 omits its conserved ending phenylalanine or tryptophan, so a read error is the likely source. The limits of the CDR3 on the DNA are not certain, so only TCRdb's listed CDR3 is given. The chain links TRBV9 to TRBJ2-3; TRBD2, as called in the table, went unchecked against the DNA. Looked up from germline, CDR1 is SGDLS and CDR2 is YYNGEE. The CDR3 is 12 amino acids long, termini counted. The CDR3 region is CASSPGLGPIET.